Listed below are T cell receptor beta chains from one sample, sequenced in a study of T cell responses to AZD1222 COVID-19 vaccine. Generated by immunoSEQ multiplex PCR, the TCRdb table keeps only in-frame clones and is missing some. The sample has roughly 120,000 clones; about 90% are singletons. The source was peripheral blood, collected on day 0 of AZD1222 vaccination. The origin of the receptors is an adult in good health. Each CDR3 is given without its conserved first and last residue.

TRBV12-3/TRBV12-4	TRBJ1-1	ASRGRNTEAF
TRBV28	TRBJ2-1	ASSFESIYNEQF
TRBV7-9	TRBJ1-6	ASRPSGTPDSPLH
TRBV18	TRBJ1-3	ASSPGTVSGNTIY
TRBV2	TRBJ2-7	ASTREPQSYEQY
TRBV6-1	TRBJ2-7	ASSEGGRQGQQY
TRBV5-4	TRBJ1-2	ALTGGPGGYT
TRBV18	TRBJ2-2	ASSPSALMNTGELF
TRBV10-3	TRBJ2-1	AATPGTSLWSEQF
TRBV5-5	TRBJ1-5	ASSASTGSYSNQPQH
TRBV5-1	TRBJ1-4	ASSLDRGDEKLF
TRBV7-2	TRBJ1-6	ASSLGPGGNSPLH
TRBV15	TRBJ1-5	ATSRDRVAGQPQH
TRBV7-3	TRBJ2-2	ASSLRGGVGTGELF
TRBV2	TRBJ2-1	ASTGAGVSYNEQF
TRBV3-1/TRBV3-2	TRBJ2-2	ASSVAANTGELF
TRBV2	TRBJ2-1	ASSESANEQF
TRBV15	TRBJ1-5	ATSRGPGGADQPQH
TRBV29-1	TRBJ1-2	SVARRELYGYT
TRBV7-2	TRBJ2-7	AISSGSSYEQY